The clone carrying this T cell receptor (beta chain) was found many times. Relative to the germline gene, one junction end is altered; a read error may explain this. TCRdb re-analysed the 5' RACE reads in MiXCR, keeping a single row per CDR3 protein. The sample has tens of thousands of distinct CDR3 sequences; approximately 3.5% are singletons. The sample comes from a study of neurological immune-mediated disorders. Germline V gene sequence: CDR1 SGHRS, CDR2 YFSETQ. The CDR3 has 9 amino acids. The sample comprised PBMCs. This clonotype was sampled from a woman in her 30s with multiple sclerosis. This chain links TRBV5-1 with TRBJ1-6, with D unclear. CDR3 coding DNA: TGCGCCAGAGGTTCACCCCTCAACTTT. Translating gives CARGSPLNF.